The T cell receptor (beta chain) described here comes from a study of OX40 agonist ivuxolimab in advanced cancers. Overall study: It was permissible to have had prior anti-PD-1, anti-PD-L1 or anti-CTLA-4 therapy, and around 40% had some.

Profiling relied on immunoSEQ multiplex PCR, and the TCRdb table lists in-frame clones only, not all of them. The sample has approximately 60,000 clones; approximately 90% are singletons. About this clone: The antigen is undetermined.

Study conclusions and caveats: Clonal expansion by week 6 occurred in CD4+ and CD8+ blood T cells (at 0.1 to 3.0 mg/kg). The investigators did not determine what antigen specificity the expanded peripheral T cells had.

The junction had 13 bases not matched to a gene; V was cut back by 0 bases and J by 6 bases. The CDR3 spans 18 residues. Germline-derived CDR1 and CDR2 are SEHNR and FQNEAQ (reference sequence). The chain recombines TRBV7-9 with TRBJ2-2; 7 bases are shared with TRBD1. This sample comprised CD4+ or CD8+ T cells sorted from blood, obtained in a trial of the OX40 agonist ivuxolimab. This TCR derives from an adult with an advanced solid tumor such as melanoma, head and neck, liver or kidney cancer. The CDR3 region is CASSLALPGQRGAGELFF. In DNA form, the CDR3 reads TGTGCCAGCAGCTTAGCGTTACCGGGACAGAGAGGAGCCGGGGAGCTGTTTTTT.